These 24 T cell receptor beta chains originate from one sample sequenced in a study of blood T cell repertoires in COVID-19. Clones were sequenced by immunoSEQ multiplex PCR, and TCRdb holds only the in-frame ones, with some missing. The table has about 74,000 clones, roughly three quarters seen once; the top ten hold more than 20%. The sequenced sample was peripheral blood. The receptors here all came from a man between 70 and 80 years old with acute or convalescent COVID-19.

This clone was counted between two and nine times. The J gene is TRBJ2-1, the V gene TRBV19, with TRBD2 matching 12 bases. V dropped 7 bases and J dropped 5; count of bases not matched to a gene: 3. CDR3 size: 14 residues. Germline CDR1 is LNHDA and CDR2 is SQIVND (reference sequence). CDR3: CASIRTSGNNEQFF. The CDR3 bases are TGTGCCAGTATTAGGACTAGCGGGAACAATGAGCAGTTCTTC.

The V gene is TRBV7-2, the J gene TRBJ1-1, with D possibly being TRBD1 (5 bases). The CDR3 covers 14 residues. Germline V gene lookup returns CDR1 SGHTA and CDR2 FQGNSA. Trimming removed 1 base from V and 1 base from J, with 7 bases in between. The CDR3, as DNA: TGTGCCAGCAGCTTAGGACAGACGAACACTGAAGCTTTCTTT. This gives the protein CASSLGQTNTEAFF.

The CDR3 DNA sequence: TGCGCCAGCAGCCCCCTCAGCGGGGCTGGGAATGAGCAGTTCTTC. Translated: CASSPLSGAGNEQFF. The chain is built from TRBV5-1 and TRBJ2-1; 7 positions agree with TRBD2. The CDR3 has 15 residues. CDR1 is SGHRS and CDR2 is YFSETQ in the germline V gene. J was trimmed by 7 bases and V by 4 bases; bases with no gene match: 11. The complete variable domain, with remaining parts taken from reference TRBV5-1 and TRBJ2-1, reads KAGVTQTPRYLIKTRGQQVTLSCSPISGHRSVSWYQQTPGQGLQFLFEYFSETQRNKGNFPGRFSGRQFSNSRSEMNVSTLELGDSALYLCASSPLSGAGNEQFFGPGTRLTVL.

The rearrangement uses TRBV5-1 and TRBJ1-4, with 9 bases that match TRBD1. CDR1 and CDR2 (germline): SGHRS, YFSETQ. The CDR3 covers 14 residues. The V segment lost 6 bases and the J segment 8 bases; nucleotides outside the gene matches: 8. Here the CDR3 DNA reads TGCGCCAGCAAAACAGGGGGCGGTGACGAAAAACTGTTTTTT. It is translated as CASKTGGGDEKLFF.

This rearrangement joins TRBV5-1 to TRBJ1-3, with a tentative D call TRBD1 (6 bases). V lost 1 base and J lost 1, with 6 bases in between. Germline V lookup: CDR1 SGHRS, CDR2 YFSETQ. This CDR3 region has 14 residues. The CDR3, as DNA: TGCGCCAGCAGCTTGACAGGGTCTGGAAACACCATATATTTT. Translation: CASSLTGSGNTIYF. The variable domain in full, with the rest retrieved from reference TRBV5-1 and TRBJ1-3, is KAGVTQTPRYLIKTRGQQVTLSCSPISGHRSVSWYQQTPGQGLQFLFEYFSETQRNKGNFPGRFSGRQFSNSRSEMNVSTLELGDSALYLCASSLTGSGNTIYFGEGSWLTVV.

This clone appeared a few times. The chain joins TRBV27 to TRBJ2-7; D possibly corresponds to TRBD1 (6 bases). The V end lost 0 bases, the J end lost 3 bases, and 12 bases lay between the germline ends. CDR3 length: 15 residues. Germline V lookup: CDR1 MNHEY, CDR2 SMNVEV (reference sequence). DNA of the CDR3: TGTGCCAGCAGTTTATCGCTGGACAGACTCTACGAGCAGTACTTC. It encodes CASSLSLDRLYEQYF.

The chain employs TRBV5-4 and TRBJ1-2; no reliable D call. CDR3 size: 16 residues. Germline CDR1 reads SGHNT; CDR2 reads YYREEE (reference sequence). The V end lost 6 bases, the J end lost 1 base, and 19 bases lay between the germline ends. CDR3 protein: CASTAARGVVNYGYTF. The CDR3 bases are TGTGCCAGCACCGCCGCCCGCGGGGTAGTTAACTATGGCTACACCTTC.

The rearrangement uses TRBV19 and TRBJ1-2; 10 nucleotides line up with TRBD1. Germline CDR1 LNHDA, CDR2 SQIVND (reference sequence). CDR3 length: 13 residues. After removal of 8 bases from V and 4 bases from J, the junction contained 4 bases not matched to a gene. The CDR3 sequence is CASGGQGIYGYTF. The DNA for the CDR3 is TGTGCCAGTGGGGGACAGGGGATCTATGGCTACACCTTC.

The CDR3: CASSQDEGTGTEAFF. CDR3 DNA: TGCGCCAGCAGCCAAGATGAGGGGACAGGCACTGAAGCTTTCTTT. The rearrangement joins TRBV4-3 to TRBJ1-1, with TRBD1 matching over 8 bases. CDR1 is LGHNA and CDR2 is YSLEER in the germline V gene. Trimming removed 0 bases from V and 4 bases from J; junction bases left unmatched: 4. CDR3 length equals 15 residues.

The chain is built from TRBV5-1 and TRBJ1-3; D might be TRBD1 (5 bases). The germline gives CDR1 SGHRS, CDR2 YFSETQ. This CDR3 is 14 amino acids long. Trimming took 0 bases from V and 3 from J, leaving 7 bases between them. The CDR3 spells CASSLEGDGNTIYF. The CDR3 coding sequence is TGCGCCAGCAGCTTGGAAGGGGATGGAAACACCATATATTTT.

This clone came up a few times. The chain links TRBV11-2 to TRBJ2-2; D may be TRBD2 (6 bases). This CDR3 comprises 14 residues. V was clipped by 0 bases and J by 6 bases, with 8 bases between them. CDR1 and CDR2 from the germline V gene are SGHAT and FQNNGV. The CDR3 bases are TGTGCCAGCAGCTTAGATCGGAGGGCCGGGGAGCTGTTTTTT. Protein sequence: CASSLDRRAGELFF.

In this sample, this clone turned up a few times. The chain carries TRBV7-2 and TRBJ1-2, with D hard to call. Germline V CDR1 and CDR2: SGHTA, FQGNSA. This CDR3 has 13 residues. The V and J ends lost 5 bases and 7 bases respectively, with 14 bases between them. DNA for the CDR3: TGTGCCAGCAGCATGACAACGGCGAGTGGCTACACCTTC. This codes for CASSMTTASGYTF.

This clone was picked up one time. V is TRBV9 and J is TRBJ1-2; the match to TRBD1 covers 7 bases. Germline CDR1 is SGDLS and CDR2 is YYNGEE. The CDR3 is 13 amino acids. Trimming took 4 bases from V and 7 from J; bases not matched to a gene: 7. CDR3 loop: CASSTQGPGGYTF. The CDR3 nucleotides are TGTGCCAGCAGCACACAGGGGCCGGGTGGCTACACCTTC.

The rearrangement links TRBV19 to TRBJ2-5, with D possibly matching TRBD1 (5 bases). Trimming pared 3 bases from V and 4 bases from J, leaving 12 bases between. The CDR3 contains 14 residues. Looked up from germline, CDR1 is LNHDA and CDR2 is SQIVND (reference sequence). The DNA of the CDR3 is TGTGCCAGTAGTATGGGCAGGGTAGGAGAGACCCAGTACTTC. It encodes CASSMGRVGETQYF.

V is TRBV7-9 and J is TRBJ2-5, with D possibly being TRBD2 (6 bases). CDR3 length equals 17 residues. CDR1 and CDR2 (germline): SEHNR, FQNEAQ (reference sequence). Trimming stripped 6 bases from V and 6 bases from J, with 26 bases between. The CDR3: CASSPVEFGGGVKTQYF. The CDR3 DNA reads as TGTGCCAGCAGTCCCGTCGAGTTTGGTGGCGGGGTAAAGACCCAGTACTTC.

In its sample, this clone was seen a few times. At the DNA level, this CDR3 is encoded by other sequences in the same sample as well. This chain connects TRBV3-1 (or the pseudogene TRBV3-2) to TRBJ1-2, with 9 bases lining up with TRBD1. Per the germline V gene, CDR1 is LGHDT and CDR2 is YNNKEL (reference sequence). The CDR3 runs 13 residues. The junction had 2 bases not matched to a gene; V was cut back by 4 bases and J by 5 bases. The CDR3 nucleotides read TGTGCCAGCAGCCCGGACAGGGGTTATGGCTACACCTTC. Its protein product is CASSPDRGYGYTF.

The rearrangement links TRBV7-2 to TRBJ2-5, with D perhaps matching TRBD2 (5 bases). V was pared by 2 bases and J by 5 bases, with 12 bases between. Germline V lookup: CDR1 SGHTA, CDR2 FQGNSA. The CDR3 spans 14 residues. CDR3 in DNA: TGTGCCAGCAGCTTAAATCCTAGCTGGGAGACCCAGTACTTC. Encoded protein: CASSLNPSWETQYF.

The chain recombines TRBV10-1 with TRBJ2-7, with 8 bases matching TRBD2. Germline V gene sequence: CDR1 WNHNN, CDR2 SYGVQD (reference sequence). This CDR3 is 14 amino acids long. The V gene end was trimmed by 8 bases and the J gene end by 4 bases; junction bases not matched to a gene: 10. This CDR3 reads CASERGSGTYEQYF. The DNA of the CDR3 is TGCGCCAGCGAAAGGGGTAGCGGGACTTACGAGCAGTACTTC.

This clone showed up just a few times. The V call is TRBV6-2 or TRBV6-3, the J call TRBJ2-7; 8 bases are shared with TRBD2. This CDR3 is built from 15 residues. With V trimmed by 4 bases and J by 7 bases, 12 bases remained unmatched. Germline V gene data show CDR1 as MNHEY and CDR2 as SVGEGT. The CDR3 region is CASSSPTSADGEQYF. The CDR3 nucleotides are TGTGCCAGCAGTTCCCCGACTAGCGCGGACGGGGAGCAGTACTTC.

The chain recombines TRBV14 with TRBJ2-7; 10 bases are shared with TRBD2. Germline lookup yields CDR1 SGHDN and CDR2 FVKESK. After removal of 4 bases from V and 3 bases from J, the junction contained 3 bases not matched to a gene. The CDR3 has 14 amino acids. This CDR3 is CASSPRTSGYEQYF. The CDR3 DNA sequence: TGTGCCAGCAGCCCTCGGACTAGCGGCTACGAGCAGTACTTC. Drawing the rest from reference TRBV14 and TRBJ2-7, the complete variable domain is EAGVTQFPSHSVIEKGQTVTLRCDPISGHDNLYWYRRVMGKEIKFLLHFVKESKQDESGMPNNRFLAERTGGTYSTLKVQPAELEDSGVYFCASSPRTSGYEQYFGPGTRLTVT.

V and J are TRBV7-2 and TRBJ2-3, with 8 nucleotides matching TRBD2. Unmatched junction bases numbered 5, after V lost 5 bases and J lost 10 bases. Germline CDR1 reads SGHTA; CDR2 reads FQGNSA. This CDR3 is 12 amino acids long. The chain's CDR3 is CASSPSAGAQYF. The CDR3 nucleotides are TGTGCCAGCAGCCCATCAGCGGGAGCGCAGTATTTT. The complete variable domain, with remaining parts taken from reference TRBV7-2 and TRBJ2-3, reads GAGVSQSPSNKVTEKGKDVELRCDPISGHTALYWYRQSLGQGLEFLIYFQGNSAPDKSGLPSDRFSAERTGGSVSTLTIQRTQQEDSAVYLCASSPSAGAQYFGPGTRLTVL.

The rearrangement uses TRBV27 and TRBJ2-1; 8 bases are shared with TRBD1. J was trimmed by 12 bases and V by 4 bases; bases with no gene match: 14. Germline CDR1 MNHEY, CDR2 SMNVEV (reference sequence). There are 15 residues in the CDR3. In DNA, the CDR3 is TGTGCCAGCAGTTCTCCCGGGCAGGGGGCTTTTGTGCAGTTCTTC. Its protein product is CASSSPGQGAFVQFF.

The chain links TRBV9 to TRBJ1-5; tentative D call: TRBD1 (6 bases). V lost 4 bases and J lost 4, with 15 bases in between. The CDR3 sequence is 15 residues long. Looked up from germline, CDR1 is SGDLS and CDR2 is YYNGEE. The CDR3 sequence: CASSKTGRENQPQHF. In DNA form, the CDR3 reads TGTGCCAGCAGCAAAACAGGGAGGGAGAATCAGCCCCAGCATTTT. Looking up the rest from reference TRBV9 and TRBJ1-5 gives the full variable domain: DSGVTQTPKHLITATGQRVTLRCSPRSGDLSVYWYQQSLDQGLQFLIQYYNGEERAKGNILERFSAQQFPDLHSELNLSSLELGDSALYFCASSKTGRENQPQHFGDGTRLSIL.

This clone has a single count. CDR3 loop: CASSLVGRGSTEAFF. As DNA, the CDR3 is TGCGCCAGCAGCTTGGTGGGTCGGGGAAGCACTGAAGCTTTCTTT. V usage is TRBV5-1 and J usage is TRBJ1-1; D is unresolved. CDR3 length: 15 residues. The V end was cut by 0 bases, the J end by 4 bases, with 13 bases between. Per germline, CDR1 SGHRS and CDR2 YFSETQ.